This T cell receptor beta chain was captured in a study of identifying expanded T cells in peripheral blood. Study-wide findings and caveats: Clone count variance between approximately two-week samples rose with total template count. Differentially abundant clones: about 1.2 between replicates, 16.4 at approximately two weeks, 19 to 20 at four.

Healthy donors had no documented immune events, such as infections, while sampled. The CDR3 totals 13 residues. Germline-derived CDR1 and CDR2 are SGHRS and YFSETQ. V lost 4 bases to trimming and J lost 3 bases, with 7 bases between them. Concerning this clone itself: The antigen remains undetermined.

Clones were sequenced by immunoSEQ multiplex PCR, and TCRdb holds only the in-frame ones, with some missing. The sample has 80,000 or so clones; roughly 81% are singletons. This TCR was sampled from a person aged 18 to 70 in good health. This rearrangement joins TRBV5-1 to TRBJ1-4; D not certain. Sequencing was performed on blood. CDR3 amino acids: CASSIDPNEKLFF. The CDR3 region has the DNA TGCGCCAGCAGCATCGACCCTAATGAAAAACTGTTTTTT.